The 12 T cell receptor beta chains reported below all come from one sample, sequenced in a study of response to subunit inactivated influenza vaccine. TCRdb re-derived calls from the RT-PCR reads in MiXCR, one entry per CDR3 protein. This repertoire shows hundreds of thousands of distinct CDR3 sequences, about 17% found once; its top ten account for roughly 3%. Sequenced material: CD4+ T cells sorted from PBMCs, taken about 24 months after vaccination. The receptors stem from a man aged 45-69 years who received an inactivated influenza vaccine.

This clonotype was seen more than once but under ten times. In DNA, the CDR3 is TGCAGCGTTGAAGAACTCCCGGGGGGCAACTATGGCTACACCTTC. Translating it yields CSVEELPGGNYGYTF. V gene TRBV29-1 combines with J gene TRBJ1-2; TRBD1 is a possible D gene (6 bases). Trimming stripped 0 bases from V and 2 bases from J, with 13 bases between. Germline loops: CDR1 SQVTM, CDR2 ANQGSEA. The CDR3 has 15 residues.

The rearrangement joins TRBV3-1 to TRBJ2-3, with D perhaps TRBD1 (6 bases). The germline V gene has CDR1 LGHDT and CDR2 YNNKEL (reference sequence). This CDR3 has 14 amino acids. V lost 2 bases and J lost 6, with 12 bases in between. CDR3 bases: TGTGCCAGCAGCCAACCAGGGGACACCGATACGCAGTATTTT. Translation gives CASSQPGDTDTQYF.

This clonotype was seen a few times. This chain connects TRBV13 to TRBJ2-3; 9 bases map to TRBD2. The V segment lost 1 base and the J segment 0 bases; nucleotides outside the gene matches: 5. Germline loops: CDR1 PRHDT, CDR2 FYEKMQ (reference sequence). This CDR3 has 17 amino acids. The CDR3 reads CASSLVGLAGSTDTQYF. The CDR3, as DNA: TGTGCCAGCAGCTTAGTTGGTCTAGCGGGGAGCACAGATACGCAGTATTTT.

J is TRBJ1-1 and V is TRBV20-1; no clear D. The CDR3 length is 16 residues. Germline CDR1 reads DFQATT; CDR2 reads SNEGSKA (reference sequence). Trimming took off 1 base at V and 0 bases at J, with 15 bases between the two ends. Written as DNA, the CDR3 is TGCAGTGCTAGAGTGCTGCTCGGCAGATTGAACACTGAAGCTTTCTTT. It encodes CSARVLLGRLNTEAFF.

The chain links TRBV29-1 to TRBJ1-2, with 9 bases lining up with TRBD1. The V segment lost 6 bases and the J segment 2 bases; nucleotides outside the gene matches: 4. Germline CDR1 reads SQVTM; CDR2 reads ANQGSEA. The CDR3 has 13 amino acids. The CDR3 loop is CSVGTGGNYGYTF. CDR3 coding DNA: TGCAGCGTCGGAACAGGGGGCAACTATGGCTACACCTTC.

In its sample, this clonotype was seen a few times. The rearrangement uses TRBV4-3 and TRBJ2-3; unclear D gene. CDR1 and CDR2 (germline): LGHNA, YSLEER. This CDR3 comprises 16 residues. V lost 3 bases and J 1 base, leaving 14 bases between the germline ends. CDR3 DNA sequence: TGCGCCAGCAGCCAGGGCAGCCTTAGCCGCACAGATACGCAGTATTTT. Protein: CASSQGSLSRTDTQYF.

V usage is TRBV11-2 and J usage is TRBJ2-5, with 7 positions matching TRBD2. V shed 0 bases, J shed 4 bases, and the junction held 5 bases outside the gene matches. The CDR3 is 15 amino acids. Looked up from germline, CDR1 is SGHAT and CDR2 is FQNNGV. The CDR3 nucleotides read TGTGCCAGCAGCTTAGATCTAGCGGTGTTAGAGACCCAGTACTTC. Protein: CASSLDLAVLETQYF.

Written as DNA, the CDR3 is TGTGCCAGCAGCTTGGCTCGAGGAAACAATGAGCAGTTCTTC. Protein sequence: CASSLARGNNEQFF. The rearrangement links TRBV5-5 to TRBJ2-1; D remains unclear. The CDR3 has 14 residues. V lost 0 bases to trimming and J lost 5 bases, with 9 bases between them. CDR1 and CDR2 (germline): SGHKS, YYEKEE (reference sequence).

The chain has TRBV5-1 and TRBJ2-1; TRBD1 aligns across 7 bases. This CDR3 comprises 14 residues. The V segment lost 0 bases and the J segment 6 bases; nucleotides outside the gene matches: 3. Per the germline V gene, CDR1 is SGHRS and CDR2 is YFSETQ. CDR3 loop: CASSLEGQANEQFF. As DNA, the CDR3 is TGCGCCAGCAGCTTGGAAGGACAGGCCAATGAGCAGTTCTTC.

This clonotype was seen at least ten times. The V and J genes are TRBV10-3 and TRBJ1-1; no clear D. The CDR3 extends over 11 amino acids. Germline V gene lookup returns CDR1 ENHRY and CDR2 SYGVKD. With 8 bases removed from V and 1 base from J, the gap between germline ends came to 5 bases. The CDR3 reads CAIAQNTEAFF. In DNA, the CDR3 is TGTGCCATCGCACAGAACACTGAAGCTTTCTTT.

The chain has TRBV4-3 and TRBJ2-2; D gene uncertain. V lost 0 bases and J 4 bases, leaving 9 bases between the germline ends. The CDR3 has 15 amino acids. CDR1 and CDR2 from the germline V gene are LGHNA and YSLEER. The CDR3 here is CASSQETGVTGELFF. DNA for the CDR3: TGCGCCAGCAGCCAAGAAACTGGGGTCACCGGGGAGCTGTTTTTT.

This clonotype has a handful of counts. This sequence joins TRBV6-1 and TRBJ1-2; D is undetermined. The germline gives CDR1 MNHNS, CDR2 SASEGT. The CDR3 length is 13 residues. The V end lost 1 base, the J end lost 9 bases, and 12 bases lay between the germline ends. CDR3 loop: CASSEGARMSYTF. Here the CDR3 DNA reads TGTGCCAGCAGTGAAGGGGCCCGGATGAGCTACACCTTC.